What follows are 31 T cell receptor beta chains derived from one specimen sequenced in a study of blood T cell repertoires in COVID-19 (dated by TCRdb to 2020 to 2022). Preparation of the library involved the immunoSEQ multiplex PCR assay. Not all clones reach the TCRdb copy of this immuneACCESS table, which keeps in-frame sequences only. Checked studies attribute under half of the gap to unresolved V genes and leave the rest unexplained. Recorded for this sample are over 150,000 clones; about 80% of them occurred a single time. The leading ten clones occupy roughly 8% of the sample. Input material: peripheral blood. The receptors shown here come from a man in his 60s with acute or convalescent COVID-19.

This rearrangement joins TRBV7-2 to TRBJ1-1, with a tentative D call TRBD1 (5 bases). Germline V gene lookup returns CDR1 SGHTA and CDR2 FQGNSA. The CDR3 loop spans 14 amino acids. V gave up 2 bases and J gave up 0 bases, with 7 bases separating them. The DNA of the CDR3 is TGTGCCAGCAGCTTAATGACAGTGAACACTGAAGCTTTCTTT. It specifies CASSLMTVNTEAFF.

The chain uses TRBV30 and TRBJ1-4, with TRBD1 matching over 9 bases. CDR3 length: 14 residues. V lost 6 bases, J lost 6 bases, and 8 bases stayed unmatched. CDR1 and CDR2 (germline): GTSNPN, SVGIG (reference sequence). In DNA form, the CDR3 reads TGTGCCTGTATGGTGGGGGACAGGGATGAAAAACTGTTTTTT. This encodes CACMVGDRDEKLFF.

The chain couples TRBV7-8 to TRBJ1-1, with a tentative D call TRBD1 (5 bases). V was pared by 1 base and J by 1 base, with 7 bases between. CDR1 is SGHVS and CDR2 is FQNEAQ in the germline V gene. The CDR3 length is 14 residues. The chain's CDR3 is CASSLGGGNTEAFF. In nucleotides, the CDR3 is TGTGCCAGCAGCTTAGGGGGGGGGAACACTGAAGCTTTCTTT.

CDR3 DNA: TGTGCCAGCAGTCCGACCAGGGGGTCTGGGGCCAACGTCCTGACTTTC. It yields the protein CASSPTRGSGANVLTF. The chain has TRBV3-1 (or the pseudogene TRBV3-2) and TRBJ2-6; 7 bases match TRBD1. This CDR3 spans 16 amino acids. Germline trimming cut 6 bases from V and 1 base from J; bases unmatched to any gene: 6. Germline CDR1 LGHDT, CDR2 YNNKEL (reference sequence).

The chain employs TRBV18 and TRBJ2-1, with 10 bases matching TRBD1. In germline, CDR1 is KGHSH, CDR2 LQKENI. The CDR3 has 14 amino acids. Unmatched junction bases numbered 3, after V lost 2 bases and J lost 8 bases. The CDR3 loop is CASSPGTGDDEQFF. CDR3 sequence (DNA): TGTGCCAGCTCACCAGGGACAGGGGACGATGAGCAGTTCTTC. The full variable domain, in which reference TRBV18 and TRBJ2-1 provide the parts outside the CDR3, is NAGVMQNPRHLVRRRGQEARLRCSPMKGHSHVYWYRQLPEEGLKFMVYLQKENIIDESGMPKERFSAEFPKEGPSILRIQQVVRGDSAAYFCASSPGTGDDEQFFGPGTRLTVL.

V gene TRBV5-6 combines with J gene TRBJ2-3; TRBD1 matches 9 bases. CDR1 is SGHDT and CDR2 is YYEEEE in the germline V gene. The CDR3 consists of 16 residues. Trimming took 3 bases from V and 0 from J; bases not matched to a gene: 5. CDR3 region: CASSSVQGASTDTQYF. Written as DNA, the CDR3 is TGTGCCAGCAGCTCCGTACAGGGGGCTAGCACAGATACGCAGTATTTT.

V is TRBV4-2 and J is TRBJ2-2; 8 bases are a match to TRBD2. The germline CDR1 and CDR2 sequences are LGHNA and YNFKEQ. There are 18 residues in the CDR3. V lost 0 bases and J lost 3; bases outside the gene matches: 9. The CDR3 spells CASSQEAGGGRYTGELFF. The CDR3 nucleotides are TGTGCCAGCAGCCAAGAAGCCGGCGGCGGGAGGTACACCGGGGAGCTGTTTTTT.

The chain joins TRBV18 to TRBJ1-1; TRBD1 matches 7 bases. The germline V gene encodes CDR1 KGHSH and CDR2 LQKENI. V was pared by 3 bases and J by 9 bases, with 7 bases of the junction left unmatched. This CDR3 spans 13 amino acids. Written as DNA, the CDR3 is TGTGCCAGCTCACCGACCCGGGACAGTCAAGCTTTCTTT. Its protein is CASSPTRDSQAFF.

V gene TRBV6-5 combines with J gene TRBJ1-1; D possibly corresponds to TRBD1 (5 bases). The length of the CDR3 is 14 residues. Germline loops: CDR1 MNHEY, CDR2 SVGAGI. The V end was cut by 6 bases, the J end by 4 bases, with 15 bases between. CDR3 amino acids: CASSPTGVGTEAFF. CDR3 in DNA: TGTGCCAGCAGCCCCACGGGGGTTGGCACTGAAGCTTTCTTT.

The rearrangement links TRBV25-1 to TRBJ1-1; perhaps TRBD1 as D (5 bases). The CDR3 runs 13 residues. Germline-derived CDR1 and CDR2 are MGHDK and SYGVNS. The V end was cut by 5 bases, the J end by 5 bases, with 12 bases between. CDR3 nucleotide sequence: TGTGCCAGCAGTTGGCCAGGGCGAACTGAAGCTTTCTTT. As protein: CASSWPGRTEAFF.

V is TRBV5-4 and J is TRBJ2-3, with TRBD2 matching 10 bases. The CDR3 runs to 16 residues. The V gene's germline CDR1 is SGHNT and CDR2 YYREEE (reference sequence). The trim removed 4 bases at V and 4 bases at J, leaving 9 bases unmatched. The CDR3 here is CASSRPAGGRADTQYF. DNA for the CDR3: TGTGCCAGCAGCCGCCCAGCGGGGGGGAGGGCAGATACGCAGTATTTT.

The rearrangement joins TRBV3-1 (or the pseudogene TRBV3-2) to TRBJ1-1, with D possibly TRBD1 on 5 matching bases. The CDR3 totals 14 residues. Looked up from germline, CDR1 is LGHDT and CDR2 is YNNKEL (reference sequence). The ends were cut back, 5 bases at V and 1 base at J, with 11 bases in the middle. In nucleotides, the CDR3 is TGTGCCAGCAGCGTATCCACAGGGAACACTGAAGCTTTCTTT. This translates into CASSVSTGNTEAFF.

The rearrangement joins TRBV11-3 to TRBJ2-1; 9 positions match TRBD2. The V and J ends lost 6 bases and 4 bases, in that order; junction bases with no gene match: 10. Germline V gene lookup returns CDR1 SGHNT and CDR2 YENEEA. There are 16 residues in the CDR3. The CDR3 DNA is TGTGCCAGCAGTCCAGGGGTAGCGGGGGCGTACAATGAGCAGTTCTTC. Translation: CASSPGVAGAYNEQFF.

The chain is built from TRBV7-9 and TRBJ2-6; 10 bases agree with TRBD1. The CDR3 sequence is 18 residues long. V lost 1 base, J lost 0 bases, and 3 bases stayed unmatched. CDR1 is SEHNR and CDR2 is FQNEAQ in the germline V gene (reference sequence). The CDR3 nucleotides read TGTGCCAGCAGCTTAGTTGGACAGGGGGGCTCTGGGGCCAACGTCCTGACTTTC. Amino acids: CASSLVGQGGSGANVLTF.

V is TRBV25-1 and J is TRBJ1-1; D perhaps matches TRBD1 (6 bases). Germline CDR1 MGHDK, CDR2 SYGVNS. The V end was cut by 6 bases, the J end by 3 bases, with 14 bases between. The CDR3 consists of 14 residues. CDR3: CASSPGTTDTEAFF. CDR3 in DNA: TGTGCCAGCAGCCCAGGGACAACGGACACTGAAGCTTTCTTT. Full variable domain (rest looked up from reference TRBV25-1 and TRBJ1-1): EADIYQTPRYLVIGTGKKITLECSQTMGHDKMYWYQQDPGMELHLIHYSYGVNSTEKGDLSSESTVSRIRTEHFPLTLESARPSHTSQYLCASSPGTTDTEAFFGQGTRLTVV.

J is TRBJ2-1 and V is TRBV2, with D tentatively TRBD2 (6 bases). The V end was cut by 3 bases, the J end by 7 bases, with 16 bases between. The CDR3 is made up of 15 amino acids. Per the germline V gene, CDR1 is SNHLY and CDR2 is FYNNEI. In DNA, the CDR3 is TGTGCCAGCAGTGAGGGTGGGGGGAAGTTTAATGAGCAGTTCTTC. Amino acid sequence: CASSEGGGKFNEQFF.

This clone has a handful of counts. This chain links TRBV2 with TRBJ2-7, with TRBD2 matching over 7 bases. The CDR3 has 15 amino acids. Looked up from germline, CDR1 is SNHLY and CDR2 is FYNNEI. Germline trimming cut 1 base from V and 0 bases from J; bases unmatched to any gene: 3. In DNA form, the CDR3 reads TGTGCCAGCAGTGAAGGGAGCGGGGTCTCCTACGAGCAGTACTTC. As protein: CASSEGSGVSYEQYF.

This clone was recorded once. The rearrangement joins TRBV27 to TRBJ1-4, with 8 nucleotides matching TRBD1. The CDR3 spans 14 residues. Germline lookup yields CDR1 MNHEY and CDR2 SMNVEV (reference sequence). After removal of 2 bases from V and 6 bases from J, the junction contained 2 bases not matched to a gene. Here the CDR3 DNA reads TGTGCCAGCAGTTTAAACAGGGGGGATGAAAAACTGTTTTTT. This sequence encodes CASSLNRGDEKLFF.

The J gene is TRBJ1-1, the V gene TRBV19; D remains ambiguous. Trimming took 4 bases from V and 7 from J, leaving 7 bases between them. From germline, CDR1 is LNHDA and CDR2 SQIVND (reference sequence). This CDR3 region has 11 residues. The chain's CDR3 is CASSTVLEAFF. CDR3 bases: TGTGCCAGTAGTACGGTCCTTGAAGCTTTCTTT.

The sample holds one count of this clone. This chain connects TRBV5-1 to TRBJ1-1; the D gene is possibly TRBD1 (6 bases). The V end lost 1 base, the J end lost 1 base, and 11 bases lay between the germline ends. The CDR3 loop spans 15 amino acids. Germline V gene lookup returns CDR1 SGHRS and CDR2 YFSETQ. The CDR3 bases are TGCGCCAGCAGCTTGATCGCAGGGGCGAACACTGAAGCTTTCTTT. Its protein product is CASSLIAGANTEAFF.

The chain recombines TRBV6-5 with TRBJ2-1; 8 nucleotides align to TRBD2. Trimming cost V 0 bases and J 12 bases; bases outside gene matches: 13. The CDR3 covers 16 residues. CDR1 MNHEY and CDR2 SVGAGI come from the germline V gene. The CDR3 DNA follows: TGTGCCAGCAGTTACTCCACCCCCGGACTAGCCCCCAGGCAGTTCTTC. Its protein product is CASSYSTPGLAPRQFF.

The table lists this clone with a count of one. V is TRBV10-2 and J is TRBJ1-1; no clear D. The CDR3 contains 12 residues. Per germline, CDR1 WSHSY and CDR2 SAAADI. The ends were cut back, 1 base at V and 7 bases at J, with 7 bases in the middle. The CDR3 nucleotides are TGCGCCAGCAGTGAGTTCGGCGGTGAAGCTTTCTTT. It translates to CASSEFGGEAFF.

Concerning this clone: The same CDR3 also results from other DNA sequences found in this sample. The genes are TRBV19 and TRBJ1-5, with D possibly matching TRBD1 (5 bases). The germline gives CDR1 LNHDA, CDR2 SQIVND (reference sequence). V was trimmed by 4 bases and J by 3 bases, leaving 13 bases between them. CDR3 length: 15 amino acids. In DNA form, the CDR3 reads TGTGCCAGTAGTAGCGGGACGGCCTCCAATCAGCCCCAGCATTTT. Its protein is CASSSGTASNQPQHF.

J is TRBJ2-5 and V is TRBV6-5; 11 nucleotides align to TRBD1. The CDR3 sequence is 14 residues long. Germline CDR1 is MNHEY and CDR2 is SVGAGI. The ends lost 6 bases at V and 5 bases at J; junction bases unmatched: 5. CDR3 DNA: TGTGCCAGCAGCAAGGGACAGGGGGTCGAGACCCAGTACTTC. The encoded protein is CASSKGQGVETQYF.

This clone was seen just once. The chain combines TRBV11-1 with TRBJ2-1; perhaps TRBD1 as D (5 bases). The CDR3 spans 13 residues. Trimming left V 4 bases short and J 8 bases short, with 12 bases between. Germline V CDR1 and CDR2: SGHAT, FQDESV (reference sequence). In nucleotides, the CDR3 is TGTGCCAGCAGCTCACCGACAGTCCATGAGCAGTTCTTC. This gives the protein CASSSPTVHEQFF.

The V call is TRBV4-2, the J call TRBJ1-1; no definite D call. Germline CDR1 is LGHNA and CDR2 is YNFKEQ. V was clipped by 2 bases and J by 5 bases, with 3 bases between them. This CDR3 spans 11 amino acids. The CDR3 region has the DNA TGTGCCAGCAGCCAACCTACTGAAGCTTTCTTT. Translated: CASSQPTEAFF.

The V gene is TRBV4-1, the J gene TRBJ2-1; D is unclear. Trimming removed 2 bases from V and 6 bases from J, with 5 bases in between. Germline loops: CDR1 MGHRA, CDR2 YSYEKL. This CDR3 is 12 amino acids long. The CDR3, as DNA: TGCGCCAGCAGCCAACTAAGCAATGAGCAGTTCTTC. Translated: CASSQLSNEQFF.

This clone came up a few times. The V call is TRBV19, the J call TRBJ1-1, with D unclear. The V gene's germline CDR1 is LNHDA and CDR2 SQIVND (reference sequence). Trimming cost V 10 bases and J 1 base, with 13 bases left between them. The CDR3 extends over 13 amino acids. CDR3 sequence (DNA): TGTGCCACAAAAGAGAGGGAGAACACTGAAGCTTTCTTT. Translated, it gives CATKERENTEAFF.

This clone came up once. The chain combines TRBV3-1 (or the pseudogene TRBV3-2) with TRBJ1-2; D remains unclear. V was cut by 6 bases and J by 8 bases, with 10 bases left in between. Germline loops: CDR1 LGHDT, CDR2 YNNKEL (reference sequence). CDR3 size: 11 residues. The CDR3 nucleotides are TGTGCCAGCAGTTCAGTATACGGCTACACCTTC. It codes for CASSSVYGYTF.

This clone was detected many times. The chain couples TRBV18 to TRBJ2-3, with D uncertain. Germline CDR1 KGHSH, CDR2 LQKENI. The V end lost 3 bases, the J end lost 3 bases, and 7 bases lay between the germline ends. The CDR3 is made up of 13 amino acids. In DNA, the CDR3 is TGTGCCAGCTCACCGTCGCGGACAGATACGCAGTATTTT. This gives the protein CASSPSRTDTQYF.

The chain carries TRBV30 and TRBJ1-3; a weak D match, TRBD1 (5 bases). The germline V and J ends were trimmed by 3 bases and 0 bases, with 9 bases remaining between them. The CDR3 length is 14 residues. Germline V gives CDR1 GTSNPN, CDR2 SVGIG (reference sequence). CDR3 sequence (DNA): TGTGCCTGGAGACCGGGGGTCTCTGGAAACACCATATATTTT. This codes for CAWRPGVSGNTIYF.